The 26 T cell receptor beta chains below come from one sample, sequenced in a study of persistence of HIV-infected CD4 T cells. The stimulus was lysate of CMV-infected fibroblasts, about 11 ug/mL. CD40L-negative CD69-negative CD45RO-high memory CD4+ T cells were sorted as populations depleted of antigen-responding cells. These TCRs' antigens remain unknown. The libraries were made with immunoSEQ version 4 in survey mode. This table comes from immunoSEQ multiplex PCR, and its TCRdb copy is limited to in-frame clones, with some not included. The sample lists 50,000 or so clones, over 70% occurring once. Specimen: CD4+ T cells sorted from PBMCs after 18-hour stimulation, collected from a patient who received antiretroviral therapy. The receptor source for this set is an adult man with HIV who was CMV-seropositive.

The chain uses TRBV30 and TRBJ2-7; TRBD1 is a possible D gene (5 bases). Germline lookup yields CDR1 GTSNPN and CDR2 SVGIG (reference sequence). The V end was cut by 1 base, the J end by 4 bases, with 8 bases between. CDR3 length equals 12 residues. CDR3 nucleotide sequence: TGTGCCTGGAGTGAACAGGTTTACGAGCAGTACTTC. Protein: CAWSEQVYEQYF.

The rearrangement uses TRBV6-5 and TRBJ1-1; D is ambiguous. Trimming cost V 6 bases and J 5 bases, with 10 bases left between them. CDR3 length: 12 amino acids. Germline CDR1 MNHEY, CDR2 SVGAGI. The CDR3 DNA is TGTGCCAGCAGAAACCAACAGACTGAAGCTTTCTTT. Its translation: CASRNQQTEAFF.

The chain uses TRBV2 and TRBJ1-5; D perhaps matches TRBD1 (5 bases). The V and J ends lost 7 bases and 3 bases respectively, with 13 bases between them. This CDR3 spans 14 amino acids. Germline V CDR1 and CDR2: SNHLY, FYNNEI. The chain's CDR3 is CASTIGTLNQPQHF. As DNA, the CDR3 is TGTGCCAGCACAATAGGGACTCTCAATCAGCCCCAGCATTTT.

The genes are TRBV6-1 and TRBJ1-5; 7 nucleotides line up with TRBD1. Trimming at V came to 2 bases and at J to 0 bases, leaving 13 bases not matched to a gene. This CDR3 is 19 amino acids long. Germline CDR1 and CDR2: MNHNS and SASEGT. CDR3 DNA: TGTGCCAGCAGTGAAAATTGGGGCAGGGGGACTTATAGCAATCAGCCCCAGCATTTT. As protein: CASSENWGRGTYSNQPQHF.

This chain connects TRBV6-1 to TRBJ2-1; no clear D. The V and J ends lost 6 bases and 10 bases respectively, with 10 bases between them. The CDR3 spans 11 residues. CDR1 MNHNS and CDR2 SASEGT come from the germline V gene. The CDR3: CASSLRTEQFF. In nucleotides, the CDR3 is TGTGCCAGCAGCCTTCGGACCGAGCAGTTCTTC.

This clone was detected a few times. The gene calls are TRBV27 and TRBJ1-6; 7 bases are shared with TRBD1. CDR3 size: 15 residues. V shed 3 bases and J 8 bases; nucleotides not matched to a gene: 7. Germline V gene sequence: CDR1 MNHEY, CDR2 SMNVEV (reference sequence). The CDR3 DNA reads as TGTGCCAGCAGTTTCCGACAGGGTCGAGATTCACCCCTCCACTTT. It yields the protein CASSFRQGRDSPLHF.

This chain connects TRBV24-1 to TRBJ2-3; TRBD1 matches at 8 bases. CDR3 length equals 15 residues. Trimming took 3 bases from V and 2 from J; bases not matched to a gene: 3. Germline lookup yields CDR1 KGHDR and CDR2 SFDVKD. The CDR3 region has the DNA TGTGCCACCAGTGATCCGACAGGGGCCACAGATACGCAGTATTTT. Translating gives CATSDPTGATDTQYF.

The chain joins TRBV2 to TRBJ2-7, with 9 bases that match TRBD1. Germline CDR1 is SNHLY and CDR2 is FYNNEI. Germline trimming cut 8 bases from V and 4 bases from J; bases unmatched to any gene: 9. The CDR3 contains 14 residues. In DNA, the CDR3 is TGTGCCAGCGGAACGGGACAGGGCTCATACGAGCAGTACTTC. This encodes CASGTGQGSYEQYF.

In its sample, this clone was seen a few times. This sequence joins TRBV7-9 and TRBJ2-7; no firm D call. The CDR3 sequence is 13 residues long. Trimming removed 1 base at V and 2 bases at J, with 6 bases between. Per the germline V gene, CDR1 is SEHNR and CDR2 is FQNEAQ (reference sequence). The CDR3 nucleotides are TGTGCCAGCAGCTTAGAACTTCCCTACGAGCAGTACTTC. As protein: CASSLELPYEQYF.

CDR3 sequence reads: CASTLDNEQFF. The CDR3 nucleotides read TGTGCCAGCACCCTTGACAATGAGCAGTTCTTC. The V call is TRBV2, the J call TRBJ2-1, with D unclear. The CDR3 has 11 residues. Germline V gene data show CDR1 as SNHLY and CDR2 as FYNNEI. V lost 7 bases and J lost 5, with 6 bases in between.

The gene calls are TRBV5-5 and TRBJ1-2; D uncertain. Deletions cut 0 bases from V and 4 bases from J, with 16 bases between. The CDR3 sequence is 16 residues long. Germline assignment: CDR1 SGHKS and CDR2 YYEKEE (reference sequence). DNA of the CDR3: TGTGCCAGCAGCTTGGCAAGAGGCATAGGTCCCTATGGCTACACCTTC. Amino acids: CASSLARGIGPYGYTF.

The CDR3 here is CASSELSETQYF. The CDR3 DNA sequence: TGTGCCAGCAGTGAACTATCGGAGACCCAGTACTTC. This chain joins TRBV2 and TRBJ2-5; D remains ambiguous. The CDR3 extends over 12 amino acids. V dropped 2 bases and J dropped 5 bases, with 6 bases sitting between them. CDR1 is SNHLY and CDR2 is FYNNEI in the germline V gene.

This chain links TRBV19 with TRBJ1-2; D gene ambiguous. V was cut by 7 bases and J by 2 bases, with 8 bases left in between. Germline loops: CDR1 LNHDA, CDR2 SQIVND (reference sequence). This CDR3 spans 12 amino acids. Here the CDR3 DNA reads TGTGCCAGTATGAGGCAGAACTATGGCTACACCTTC. Protein sequence: CASMRQNYGYTF.

V usage is TRBV7-9 and J usage is TRBJ1-2, with unresolved D. With 2 bases removed from V and 2 bases from J, the gap between germline ends came to 6 bases. This CDR3 has 13 residues. Germline CDR1 SEHNR, CDR2 FQNEAQ (reference sequence). CDR3 in DNA: TGTGCCAGCAGCTTACAACAGAACTATGGCTACACCTTC. Translated, it gives CASSLQQNYGYTF.

J is TRBJ2-7 and V is TRBV20-1, with D unresolved. CDR3 length equals 11 residues. Germline CDR1 is DFQATT and CDR2 is SNEGSKA (reference sequence). This CDR3 is CTTKGSYEQYF. The CDR3 nucleotides read TGCACCACCAAGGGCTCCTACGAGCAGTACTTC.

The chain couples TRBV19 to TRBJ1-2, with D uncertain. The CDR3 is 15 residues long. Germline CDR1 and CDR2: LNHDA and SQIVND (reference sequence). Trimming took 0 bases from V and 4 from J, leaving 12 bases between them. CDR3 sequence reads: CASSIDAAMTYGYTF. The CDR3 DNA is TGTGCCAGTAGTATAGATGCGGCAATGACCTATGGCTACACCTTC.

The CDR3 nucleotides read TGTGCCAGCTCCCTTTCTGGGGGATGGTATGGCTACACCTTC. It specifies CASSLSGGWYGYTF. V is TRBV18 and J is TRBJ1-2; tentative D call: TRBD1 (5 bases). The CDR3 is 14 residues long. Germline V gene sequence: CDR1 KGHSH, CDR2 LQKENI. Trimming removed 6 bases from V and 5 bases from J, with 16 bases in between. Full variable domain (rest looked up from reference TRBV18 and TRBJ1-2): NAGVMQNPRHLVRRRGQEARLRCSPMKGHSHVYWYRQLPEEGLKFMVYLQKENIIDESGMPKERFSAEFPKEGPSILRIQQVVRGDSAAYFCASSLSGGWYGYTFGSGTRLTVV.

The rearrangement uses TRBV11-1 and TRBJ2-1; D might be TRBD2 (6 bases). Trimming took 5 bases from V and 10 from J, leaving 15 bases between them. The length of the CDR3 is 13 residues. The germline gives CDR1 SGHAT, CDR2 FQDESV (reference sequence). The CDR3 DNA reads as TGTGCCAGCAGCACCCCCGGGACTTCCGAGCAGTTCTTC. Encoded protein: CASSTPGTSEQFF.

The rearrangement uses TRBV7-2 and TRBJ1-2, with TRBD1 identical over 8 bases. J gave up 7 bases and V 6 bases, and 13 bases lay outside the gene matches. Germline assignment: CDR1 SGHTA and CDR2 FQGNSA. This CDR3 spans 15 amino acids. CDR3 in DNA: TGTGCCAGCAGTTTGACTCCGGGACAGGAATTTGGCTACACCTTC. It is translated as CASSLTPGQEFGYTF.

The chain combines TRBV30 with TRBJ1-4; 7 bases align to TRBD1. V lost 3 bases and J lost 0; bases outside the gene matches: 4. In germline, CDR1 is GTSNPN, CDR2 SVGIG (reference sequence). The CDR3 consists of 15 residues. In nucleotides, the CDR3 is TGTGCCTGGAGCCGGGACAGTGCAACTAATGAAAAACTGTTTTTT. Residues: CAWSRDSATNEKLFF.

The V call is TRBV7-2, the J call TRBJ1-4, with TRBD1 identical over 7 bases. The germline V gene has CDR1 SGHTA and CDR2 FQGNSA. This CDR3 spans 14 amino acids. The trim removed 5 bases at V and 10 bases at J, leaving 10 bases unmatched. The CDR3 spells CASSLGQPEAKLFF. DNA for the CDR3: TGTGCCAGCAGCCTGGGACAGCCTGAGGCAAAACTGTTTTTT.

The rearrangement uses TRBV3-1 (or the pseudogene TRBV3-2) and TRBJ2-6; 10 bases line up with TRBD1. This CDR3 has 18 residues. Germline-derived CDR1 and CDR2 are LGHDT and YNNKEL (reference sequence). V lost 7 bases to trimming and J lost 0 bases; unmatched junction nucleotides: 9. DNA of the CDR3: TGTGCCAGCACGCCGGGACAGGGGTACGTCTCTGGGGCCAACGTCCTGACTTTC. Residues: CASTPGQGYVSGANVLTF.

The chain has TRBV12-3 or TRBV12-4 and TRBJ1-2; D gene unclear. This CDR3 contains 11 residues. V shed 3 bases and J shed 4 bases, with 3 bases lying between them. This CDR3 is CASSFGYGYTF. CDR3 nucleotides: TGTGCCAGCAGTTTCGGCTATGGCTACACCTTC.

The J gene is TRBJ1-1, the V gene TRBV6-6; possible D gene TRBD1, 6 bases. The CDR3 runs to 14 residues. Germline V gene lookup returns CDR1 MNHNY and CDR2 SVGAGI (reference sequence). Deletions cut 7 bases from V and 4 bases from J, with 16 bases between. The CDR3 bases are TGTGCCAGCACCCCCAGGGAAGGGGGCACTGAAGCTTTCTTT. As protein: CASTPREGGTEAFF.

The CDR3 coding sequence is TGTGCCAGCACGCCCCGGTTAGCGGGGGCCCGATCCTACGAGCAGTACTTC. This codes for CASTPRLAGARSYEQYF. The chain is built from TRBV7-2 and TRBJ2-7, with 9 bases aligning to TRBD2. Germline V gene data show CDR1 as SGHTA and CDR2 as FQGNSA. This CDR3 has 17 residues. Trimming removed 7 bases from V and 1 base from J; junction bases left unmatched: 14.

V is TRBV6-5 and J is TRBJ2-4; no definite D call. Germline CDR1 is MNHEY and CDR2 is SVGAGI. This CDR3 contains 16 residues. V was pared by 2 bases and J by 1 base, with 12 bases between. In DNA form, the CDR3 reads TGTGCCAGCAGTTACAACCACGGCGCGGCCAAAAACATTCAGTACTTC. Translation gives CASSYNHGAAKNIQYF.